This T cell receptor beta chain was sequenced in a study of cytomegalovirus exposure and HLA in healthy donors. Looking at the study overall: A later analysis reported the roughly 120 validation repertoires used the same platform as the 500 to 800 first-cohort repertoires. Study findings and constraints: Reportedly, cytomegalovirus status was diagnosed with high sensitivity and specificity.

Looked up from germline, CDR1 is MDHEN and CDR2 is SYDVKM. The CDR3 spans 17 residues. Trimming took 7 bases from V and 6 from J; bases not matched to a gene: 16. Concerning this clone itself: The antigen remains undetermined.

Here immunoSEQ multiplex PCR was the method, and the copy in TCRdb shows in-frame clones only, minus some. The sample has 65,000 to 75,000 clones; 96% are singletons. The sequencing input was PBMCs. The clonotype originates from a woman between 18 and 29 years old in good health and CMV-seropositive. The rearrangement uses TRBV28 and TRBJ1-1, with 11 nucleotides matching TRBD1. Here the CDR3 reads CASTGGGSGQGASEAFF. CDR3 coding DNA: TGTGCCAGCACCGGTGGGGGGTCTGGACAGGGGGCTTCTGAAGCTTTCTTT.